Presented here are 28 T cell receptor beta chains from one specimen sequenced in a study of cytomegalovirus exposure and HLA in healthy donors. Researchers ran the PCR with 60 Vbeta and 13 Jbeta primers. The repertoire was sequenced with immunoSEQ multiplex PCR; TCRdb's copy has only in-frame clones and lacks some. The repertoire holds 110,000 to 150,000 clones, with around 80% as singletons. The sample comprised PBMCs. The receptors originated from a woman aged 50 to 60 in good health and CMV-seropositive.

This clone occurred once. The J gene is TRBJ2-3, the V gene TRBV11-2; D gene ambiguous. Germline V gene lookup returns CDR1 SGHAT and CDR2 FQNNGV. The CDR3 sequence is 15 residues long. Trimming took off 3 bases at V and 4 bases at J, with 14 bases between the two ends. The CDR3 loop is CASSFRLDGSDTQYF. The CDR3 DNA is TGTGCCAGCAGCTTCCGCCTAGATGGCTCAGATACGCAGTATTTT.

The rearrangement joins TRBV5-1 to TRBJ1-5; D is undetermined. The CDR3 runs 14 residues. V was clipped by 5 bases and J by 6 bases, with 15 bases between them. The germline gives CDR1 SGHRS, CDR2 YFSETQ. CDR3 sequence: CASSREGAGQPQHF. The CDR3 DNA reads TGCGCCAGCAGTCGAGAGGGCGCAGGTCAGCCCCAGCATTTT.

This chain connects TRBV9 to TRBJ2-3, with a possible D match to TRBD2 (5 bases). The CDR3 has 16 amino acids. In germline, CDR1 is SGDLS, CDR2 YYNGEE. V was pared by 4 bases and J by 2 bases, with 17 bases between. The CDR3 region is CASSSVVGDNTDTQYF. The CDR3 DNA reads as TGTGCCAGCAGCTCCGTCGTGGGAGACAACACAGATACGCAGTATTTT.

CDR3 protein: CASGPTGNTEAFF. CDR3 in DNA: TGTGCTAGTGGTCCGACAGGGAACACTGAAGCTTTCTTT. The V and J genes are TRBV12-5 and TRBJ1-1; D perhaps matches TRBD1 (6 bases). V lost 5 bases and J lost 1, with 8 bases in between. Germline V lookup: CDR1 LGHNT, CDR2 FRNRAP. The CDR3 has 13 residues. The full variable domain, completed using reference TRBV12-5 and TRBJ1-1, is DARVTQTPRHKVTEMGQEVTMRCQPILGHNTVFWYRQTMMQGLELLAYFRNRAPLDDSGMPKDRFSAEMPDATLATLKIQPSEPRDSAVYFCASGPTGNTEAFFGQGTRLTVV.

CDR3 sequence: CASSLGAGGEQYGYTF. The CDR3 nucleotides are TGTGCCAGCAGCTTAGGGGCCGGAGGCGAGCAATATGGCTACACCTTC. This chain connects TRBV7-2 to TRBJ1-2; D is unclear. Trimming pared 1 base from V and 5 bases from J, leaving 17 bases between. The length of the CDR3 is 16 residues. Germline V lookup: CDR1 SGHTA, CDR2 FQGNSA.

This chain uses TRBV7-2 with TRBJ2-7; D not certain. The CDR3 totals 13 residues. The V end lost 1 base, the J end lost 0 bases, and 4 bases lay between the germline ends. Germline assignment: CDR1 SGHTA and CDR2 FQGNSA. CDR3 DNA sequence: TGTGCCAGCAGCTTAGTGGCCTCCTACGAGCAGTACTTC. This codes for CASSLVASYEQYF.

V gene TRBV7-2 combines with J gene TRBJ2-5; TRBD1 agrees at 11 bases. Germline trimming cut 5 bases from V and 5 bases from J; bases unmatched to any gene: 13. CDR1 and CDR2 from the germline V gene are SGHTA and FQGNSA. This CDR3 spans 17 amino acids. The CDR3 nucleotides read TGTGCCAGCAGCCCTCGTGCCGGACAGGGGGCGTCGGAGACCCAGTACTTC. Translation: CASSPRAGQGASETQYF.

The chain links TRBV7-9 to TRBJ2-3; 13 bases match TRBD2. V trimming: 6 bases; J trimming: 0 bases; junction bases outside the gene matches: 6. The CDR3 consists of 17 residues. Looked up from germline, CDR1 is SEHNR and CDR2 is FQNEAQ (reference sequence). The CDR3 DNA sequence: TGTGCCAGCAGACCGGGACTAGCGGGAACTAGCACAGATACGCAGTATTTT. Translated: CASRPGLAGTSTDTQYF. Full variable domain (remainder filled in from reference TRBV7-9 and TRBJ2-3): DTGVSQNPRHKITKRGQNVTFRCDPISEHNRLYWYRQTLGQGPEFLTYFQNEAQLEKSRLLSDRFSAERPKGSFSTLEIQRTEQGDSAMYLCASRPGLAGTSTDTQYFGPGTRLTVL.

A single count supports this clone. This chain uses TRBV5-1 with TRBJ1-1; perhaps TRBD1 as D (6 bases). Germline V gives CDR1 SGHRS, CDR2 YFSETQ. V was pared by 7 bases and J by 1 base, with 26 bases between. This CDR3 spans 18 amino acids. CDR3 nucleotide sequence: TGCGCCAGCGTACCCCTCTTCGGGGGGCCCTCGGGGAACACTGAAGCTTTCTTT. It yields the protein CASVPLFGGPSGNTEAFF.

This clone was detected a few times. The rearrangement links TRBV4-3 to TRBJ1-4; possibly TRBD1 for D (6 bases). Germline loops: CDR1 LGHNA, CDR2 YSLEER. V was clipped by 2 bases and J by 5 bases, with 9 bases between them. The CDR3 covers 14 residues. This chain's CDR3 is CASSQTGTNEKLFF. Here the CDR3 DNA reads TGCGCCAGCAGCCAAACAGGGACGAATGAAAAACTGTTTTTT.

The chain joins TRBV7-9 to TRBJ1-2; D is uncertain. The CDR3 runs 15 residues. Trimming left V 5 bases short and J 4 bases short, with 17 bases between. CDR1 is SEHNR and CDR2 is FQNEAQ in the germline V gene (reference sequence). CDR3 DNA sequence: TGTGCCAGCAGCCCCCGGTTGGTGGACTTCTATGGCTACACCTTC. This gives the protein CASSPRLVDFYGYTF.

The genes are TRBV7-9 and TRBJ2-5; 15 nucleotides agree with TRBD2. Germline assignment: CDR1 SEHNR and CDR2 FQNEAQ (reference sequence). The CDR3 consists of 17 residues. After removal of 5 bases from V and 2 bases from J, the junction contained 6 bases not matched to a gene. CDR3 in amino acids: CASSPGLAGGWQETQYF. As DNA, the CDR3 is TGTGCCAGCAGCCCGGGACTAGCGGGGGGATGGCAAGAGACCCAGTACTTC.

The count of this clone is one. The rearrangement links TRBV6-6 to TRBJ1-5; possibly TRBD1 for D (5 bases). Trimming took 5 bases from V and 1 from J, leaving 15 bases between them. The V gene's germline CDR1 is MNHNY and CDR2 SVGAGI (reference sequence). This CDR3 spans 16 amino acids. The CDR3 here is CASSPSGKGSNQPQHF. Written as DNA, the CDR3 is TGTGCCAGCAGTCCTTCGGGCAAGGGGAGCAATCAGCCCCAGCATTTT.

J is TRBJ2-1 and V is TRBV6-5; TRBD1 aligns across 10 bases. The length of the CDR3 is 14 residues. CDR1 MNHEY and CDR2 SVGAGI come from the germline V gene. The V segment lost 6 bases and the J segment 10 bases; nucleotides outside the gene matches: 9. CDR3 loop: CASRTRQGAREQFF. CDR3 DNA: TGTGCCAGCAGGACGAGACAGGGGGCTCGGGAGCAGTTCTTC.

The V and J genes are TRBV27 and TRBJ2-7; 7 bases fit TRBD2. V lost 3 bases to trimming and J lost 4 bases; unmatched junction nucleotides: 12. The CDR3 sequence is 16 residues long. CDR1 is MNHEY, CDR2 SMNVEV, per germline (reference sequence). This chain's CDR3 is CASSLGMGRVLYEQYF. The DNA of the CDR3 is TGTGCCAGCAGTTTGGGTATGGGGAGGGTTCTGTACGAGCAGTACTTC.

The sample holds a few counts of this clone. The chain carries TRBV15 and TRBJ1-5; 9 bases fit TRBD1. Losses at the gene ends were 8 bases for V and 6 bases for J; bases not matched to a gene: 5. The CDR3 spans 13 residues. Germline V gene sequence: CDR1 LNHNV, CDR2 YYDKDF (reference sequence). CDR3 region: CATGQGRGQPQHF. In DNA form, the CDR3 reads TGTGCCACCGGACAGGGGCGCGGTCAGCCCCAGCATTTT.

The chain is built from TRBV6-5 and TRBJ1-1; maybe TRBD1 (5 bases). V lost 6 bases to trimming and J lost 4 bases, with 12 bases between them. The CDR3 is 13 residues long. Germline CDR1 and CDR2: MNHEY and SVGAGI. Written as DNA, the CDR3 is TGTGCCAGCAGCGACAGTTGGGGCACTGAAGCTTTCTTT. Its translation is CASSDSWGTEAFF.

This clone turned up a few times. The rearrangement joins TRBV5-1 to TRBJ2-5; 10 bases agree with TRBD1. From germline, CDR1 is SGHRS and CDR2 YFSETQ. The CDR3 has 15 residues. V was pared by 2 bases and J by 4 bases, with 5 bases of the junction left unmatched. CDR3 bases: TGCGCCAGCAGCTTCAGACAGGGGGCCCGAGAGACCCAGTACTTC. It specifies CASSFRQGARETQYF.

The rearrangement joins TRBV21-1 to TRBJ2-7; the D segment call TRBD1 is taken from the table without a DNA check. TRBV21-1 counts as a pseudogene. CDR3 length: 15 residues. This CDR3 reads CASSTIGQGVGEQYF. The CDR3 region has the DNA TGTGCCAGCAGCACGATTGGACAGGGGGTAGGGGAGCAGTACTTC.

This clone was found a few times. The rearrangement uses TRBV7-2 and TRBJ2-5; the match to TRBD2 covers 8 bases. The germline CDR1 and CDR2 sequences are SGHTA and FQGNSA. The length of the CDR3 is 14 residues. With 4 bases clipped from V and 2 bases from J, the junction kept 3 bases outside the gene matches. For the CDR3, the DNA is TGTGCCAGCAGCTCCCCGGGGGGGCAAGAGACCCAGTACTTC. Its translation: CASSSPGGQETQYF. Based on the CDR3 plus reference TRBV7-2 and TRBJ2-5, the full variable domain is GAGVSQSPSNKVTEKGKDVELRCDPISGHTALYWYRQSLGQGLEFLIYFQGNSAPDKSGLPSDRFSAERTGGSVSTLTIQRTQQEDSAVYLCASSSPGGQETQYFGPGTRLLVL.

The chain carries TRBV5-1 and TRBJ1-6; 12 bases agree with TRBD1. CDR1 and CDR2 from the germline V gene are SGHRS and YFSETQ. The CDR3 runs 17 residues. Unmatched junction bases numbered 6, after V lost 0 bases and J lost 8 bases. CDR3 in DNA: TGCGCCAGCAGCTTGGGGGGACAGGGGGCGAGGGATTCACCCCTCCACTTT. Amino acid sequence: CASSLGGQGARDSPLHF.

The chain uses TRBV18 and TRBJ1-6; 7 nucleotides line up with TRBD1. Germline CDR1 and CDR2: KGHSH and LQKENI. This CDR3 is 16 amino acids long. V shed 4 bases, J shed 9 bases, and the junction held 12 bases outside the gene matches. CDR3 nucleotides: TGTGCCAGCTCACTGGGGTGGACAGGTGTTAGTTCACCCCTCCACTTT. The encoded protein is CASSLGWTGVSSPLHF.

The rearrangement uses TRBV7-9 and TRBJ1-2; possibly TRBD1 for D (5 bases). Per germline, CDR1 SEHNR and CDR2 FQNEAQ (reference sequence). V gave up 2 bases and J gave up 3 bases, with 10 bases separating them. The CDR3 contains 14 residues. CDR3 bases: TGTGCCAGCAGCTTAAAGGACAATTACTATGGCTACACCTTC. Its protein is CASSLKDNYYGYTF.

The J gene is TRBJ2-1, the V gene TRBV27, with TRBD1 identical over 7 bases. CDR1 MNHEY and CDR2 SMNVEV come from the germline V gene (reference sequence). With 5 bases clipped from V and 5 bases from J, the junction kept 9 bases outside the gene matches. CDR3 size: 15 residues. The chain's CDR3 is CASSPDRDLDNEQFF. The CDR3 bases are TGTGCCAGCAGTCCAGACAGGGATTTAGACAATGAGCAGTTCTTC.

Notes on this clone: The CDR3 end shows no conserved phenylalanine or tryptophan, and so a read error is likely. The J gene is TRBJ2-7, the V gene TRBV6-1; tentative D call: TRBD1 (5 bases). Germline V gives CDR1 MNHNS, CDR2 SASEGT. There are 14 residues in the CDR3. The germline V and J ends were trimmed by 6 bases and 2 bases, with 14 bases remaining between them. This CDR3 reads CASREQDPPYEQYL. The DNA for the CDR3 is TGTGCCAGCAGGGAACAGGATCCCCCCTACGAGCAGTACCTC.

This chain links TRBV11-1 with TRBJ2-3; D is unresolved. In germline, CDR1 is SGHAT, CDR2 FQDESV (reference sequence). V shed 4 bases and J shed 6 bases, with 11 bases lying between them. This CDR3 spans 13 amino acids. DNA for the CDR3: TGTGCCAGCAGCTCCTCCTACCGTGATACGCAGTATTTT. It yields the protein CASSSSYRDTQYF.

The gene calls are TRBV19 and TRBJ2-3; 10 nucleotides agree with TRBD2. CDR3 size: 14 residues. Germline V gene data show CDR1 as LNHDA and CDR2 as SQIVND (reference sequence). V dropped 1 base and J dropped 5; count of bases not matched to a gene: 0. The CDR3 DNA reads as TGTGCCAGTAGTATAGGACTAGCGGGAGATACGCAGTATTTT. Amino acids: CASSIGLAGDTQYF. Full variable domain (outside the CDR3, taken from reference TRBV19 and TRBJ2-3): DGGITQSPKYLFRKEGQNVTLSCEQNLNHDAMYWYRQDPGQGLRLIYYSQIVNDFQKGDIAEGYSVSREKKESFPLTVTSAQKNPTAFYLCASSIGLAGDTQYFGPGTRLTVL.

The sample holds a few counts of this clone. CDR3 in DNA: TGTGCCAGCAGCTTAGTGTCCAGGTCAGATACGCAGTATTTT. This codes for CASSLVSRSDTQYF. This chain uses TRBV7-2 with TRBJ2-3, with D uncertain. Germline loops: CDR1 SGHTA, CDR2 FQGNSA. This CDR3 is built from 14 residues. The ends were cut back, 1 base at V and 4 bases at J, with 9 bases in the middle.